The entry below describes one T cell receptor beta chain. Sequencing used immunoSEQ multiplex PCR; TCRdb keeps in-frame clones, though not all of them. This table holds around 150,000 clones, about 94% found once. Unmatched junction bases numbered 2, after V lost 1 base and J lost 4 bases. Germline lookup yields CDR1 MGHRA and CDR2 YSYEKL. This CDR3 region has 14 residues. The record originates from a study of control samples from healthy donors and cancer patients. This sequence was found in a woman aged 40 to 55 in good health. The chain links TRBV4-1 to TRBJ2-7, with 9 bases fitting TRBD1. Sample: blood. CDR3 sequence (DNA): TGCGCCAGCAGCCAAGCGACAGGGGGATACGAGCAGTACTTC. Translated, it gives CASSQATGGYEQYF.